The clone carrying this T cell receptor (beta chain) was picked up one time. This CDR3 is missing its conserved last phenylalanine or tryptophan, likely due to a read error. RNA was extracted from bulk tissue without any cell sorting. Distant lung tissue was collected more than 3 cm away from the tumor edge. The V gene's germline CDR1 is PRHDT and CDR2 FYEKMQ (reference sequence). The CDR3 covers 14 residues. V dropped 3 bases and J dropped 6 bases, with 12 bases sitting between them. These data are taken from a study of tumor and adjacent non-tumor tissue in lung cancer. Three rounds of nested PCR, following a modified ARM-PCR protocol, produced the TCRbeta library. A single record per CDR3 protein comes from TCRdb applying MiXCR to the multiplex PCR reads. Of tens of thousands of distinct CDR3 sequences listed, roughly 67% were seen once; the top ten hold 30%.

The J gene is TRBJ2-1, the V gene TRBV13; no clear D. The TCR sequence derives from a woman in her sixties or seventies with non-small cell lung cancer. Sequencing input: distant non-tumor lung tissue. CDR3 nucleotides: TGTGCCAGCAGCTTTGTCGACGCCTCCAATGAGCAGTTCCTC. Translated: CASSFVDASNEQFL.